The clone carrying this T cell receptor beta chain has a count of ten or more. Antigen: not known. The data originate from a study of T-cell memory formation after mild COVID-19. Study-wide background: TCR clustering was largely donor specific.

The authors produced TCR alpha and TCR beta cDNA libraries with sample barcodes and UMIs by 5'RACE using constant-segment primers. A single record per CDR3 protein comes from TCRdb applying MiXCR to the 5' RACE reads. This sample has about 560,000 distinct CDR3 sequences, with under 20% found just once. Study-wide points: Some SARS-CoV-2-responding clones were already detected in memory before infection. Whereas later expanders leaned CD4+, clones contracting day 15 to 85 showed a balanced CD4/CD8 makeup.

The sequence derives from an adult woman who had mild COVID-19 (a few samples of this study predate the infection). Cell type and time point are not known. Sequenced input: PBMCs or a T cell subset sorted from them (not recorded which).

The CDR3 nucleotides are TGCGCCAGCAGCCAATTGCGGGAGGTGTCCGAGCAGTACTTC. The encoded protein is CASSQLREVSEQYF. V and J are TRBV4-3 and TRBJ2-7, with TRBD2 identical over 8 bases. Germline V gives CDR1 LGHNA, CDR2 YSLEER. V dropped 2 bases and J dropped 6; count of bases not matched to a gene: 6. This CDR3 contains 14 residues.